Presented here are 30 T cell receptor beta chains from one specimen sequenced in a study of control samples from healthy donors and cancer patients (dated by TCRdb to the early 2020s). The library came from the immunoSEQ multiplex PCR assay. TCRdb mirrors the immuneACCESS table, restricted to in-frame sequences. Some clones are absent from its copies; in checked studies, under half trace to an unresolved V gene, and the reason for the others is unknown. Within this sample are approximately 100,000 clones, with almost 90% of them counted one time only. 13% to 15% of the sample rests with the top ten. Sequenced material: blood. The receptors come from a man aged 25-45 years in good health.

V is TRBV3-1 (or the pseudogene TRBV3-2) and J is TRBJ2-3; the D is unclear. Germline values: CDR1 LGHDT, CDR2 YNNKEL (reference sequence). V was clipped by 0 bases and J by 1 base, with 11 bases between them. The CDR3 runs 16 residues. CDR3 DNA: TGTGCCAGCAGCCAAGATCTCAGCGACCGCACAGATACGCAGTATTTT. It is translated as CASSQDLSDRTDTQYF.

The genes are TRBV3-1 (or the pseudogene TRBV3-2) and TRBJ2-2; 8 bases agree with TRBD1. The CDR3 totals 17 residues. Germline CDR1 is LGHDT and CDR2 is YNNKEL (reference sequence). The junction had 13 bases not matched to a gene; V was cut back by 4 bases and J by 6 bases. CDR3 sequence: CASSPRWTGSGPGELFF. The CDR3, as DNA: TGTGCCAGCAGCCCAAGATGGACAGGGAGTGGTCCCGGGGAGCTGTTTTTT.

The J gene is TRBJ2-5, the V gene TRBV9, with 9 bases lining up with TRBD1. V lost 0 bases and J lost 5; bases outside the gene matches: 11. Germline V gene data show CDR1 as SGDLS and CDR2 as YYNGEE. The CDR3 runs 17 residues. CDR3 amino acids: CASSVGDRVILWETQYF. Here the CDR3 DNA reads TGTGCCAGCAGCGTAGGGGACAGGGTTATCCTGTGGGAGACCCAGTACTTC.

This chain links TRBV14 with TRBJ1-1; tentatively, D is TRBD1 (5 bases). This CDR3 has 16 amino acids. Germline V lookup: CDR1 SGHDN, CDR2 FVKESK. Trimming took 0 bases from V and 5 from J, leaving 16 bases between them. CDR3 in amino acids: CASSQDYAAGETEAFF. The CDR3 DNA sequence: TGTGCCAGCAGCCAAGATTACGCAGCGGGGGAGACTGAAGCTTTCTTT.

CDR3 DNA: TGTGCCAGCAGCGCGACTAGCGGGAGTTACGAGCAGTACTTC. Its translation: CASSATSGSYEQYF. The rearrangement uses TRBV9 and TRBJ2-7, with 12 bases identical to TRBD2. Unmatched junction bases numbered 2, after V lost 3 bases and J lost 4 bases. The CDR3 is 14 residues long. Germline V lookup: CDR1 SGDLS, CDR2 YYNGEE.

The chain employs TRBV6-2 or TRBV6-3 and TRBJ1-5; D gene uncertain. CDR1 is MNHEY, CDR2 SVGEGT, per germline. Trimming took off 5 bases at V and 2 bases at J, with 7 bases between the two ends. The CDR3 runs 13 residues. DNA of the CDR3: TGTGCCAGCAGTGGGCTTGGCAATCAGCCCCAGCATTTT. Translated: CASSGLGNQPQHF.

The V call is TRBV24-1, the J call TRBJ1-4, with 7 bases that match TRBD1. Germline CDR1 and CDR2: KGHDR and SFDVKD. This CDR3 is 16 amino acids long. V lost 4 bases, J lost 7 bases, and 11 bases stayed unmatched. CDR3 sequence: CATSDTHRAGGEKLFF. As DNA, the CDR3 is TGTGCCACCAGTGACACCCACCGGGCAGGGGGTGAAAAACTGTTTTTT.

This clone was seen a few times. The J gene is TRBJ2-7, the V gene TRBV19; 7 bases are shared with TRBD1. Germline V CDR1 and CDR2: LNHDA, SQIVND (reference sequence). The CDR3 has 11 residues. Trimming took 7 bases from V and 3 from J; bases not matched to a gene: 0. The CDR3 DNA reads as TGTGCCAGTACAGGGGGCTACGAGCAGTACTTC. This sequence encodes CASTGGYEQYF.

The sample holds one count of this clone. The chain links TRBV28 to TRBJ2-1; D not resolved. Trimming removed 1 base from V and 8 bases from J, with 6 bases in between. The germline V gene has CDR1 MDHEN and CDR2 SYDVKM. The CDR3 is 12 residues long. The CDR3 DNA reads TGTGCCAGCAGTTTATCTGTCGATGAGCAGTTCTTC. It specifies CASSLSVDEQFF.

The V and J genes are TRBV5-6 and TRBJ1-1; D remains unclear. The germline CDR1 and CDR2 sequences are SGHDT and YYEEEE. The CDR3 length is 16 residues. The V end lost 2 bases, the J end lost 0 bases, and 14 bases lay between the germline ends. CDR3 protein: CASSFFTGSLNTEAFF. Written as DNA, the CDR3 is TGTGCCAGCAGCTTTTTTACCGGGTCCCTGAACACTGAAGCTTTCTTT.

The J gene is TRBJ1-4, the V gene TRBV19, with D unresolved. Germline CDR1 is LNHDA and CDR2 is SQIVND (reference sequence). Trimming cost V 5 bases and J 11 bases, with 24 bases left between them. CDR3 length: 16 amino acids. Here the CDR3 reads CASSSPPRSGETKLFF. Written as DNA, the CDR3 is TGTGCCAGTAGTTCCCCCCCTCGCAGCGGGGAAACGAAACTGTTTTTT.

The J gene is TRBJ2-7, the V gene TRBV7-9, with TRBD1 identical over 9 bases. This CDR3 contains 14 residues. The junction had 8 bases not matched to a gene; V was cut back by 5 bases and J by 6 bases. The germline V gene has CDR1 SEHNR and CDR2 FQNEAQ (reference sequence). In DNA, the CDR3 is TGTGCCAGCAGCCCTGGGACAGGGCCAGGCGAGCAGTACTTC. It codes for CASSPGTGPGEQYF.

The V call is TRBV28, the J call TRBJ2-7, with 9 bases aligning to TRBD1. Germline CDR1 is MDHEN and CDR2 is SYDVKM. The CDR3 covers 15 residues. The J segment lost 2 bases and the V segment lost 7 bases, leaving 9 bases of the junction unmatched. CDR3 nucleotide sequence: TGTGCCAGCAAGGGCCCGGGGACAGGGACCTACGAGCAGTACTTC. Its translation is CASKGPGTGTYEQYF.

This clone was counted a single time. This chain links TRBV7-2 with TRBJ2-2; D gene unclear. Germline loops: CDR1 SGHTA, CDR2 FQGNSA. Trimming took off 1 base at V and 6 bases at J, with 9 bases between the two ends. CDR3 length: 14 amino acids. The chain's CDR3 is CASSLVVTPGELFF. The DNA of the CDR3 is TGTGCCAGCAGCTTAGTGGTGACGCCCGGGGAGCTGTTTTTT.

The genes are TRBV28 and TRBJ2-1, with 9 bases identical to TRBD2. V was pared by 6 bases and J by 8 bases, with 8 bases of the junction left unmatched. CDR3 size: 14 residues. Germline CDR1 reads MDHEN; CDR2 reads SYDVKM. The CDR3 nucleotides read TGTGCCAGCAGCCGCAGTAGCGGGAGTTATGAGCAGTTCTTC. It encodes CASSRSSGSYEQFF.

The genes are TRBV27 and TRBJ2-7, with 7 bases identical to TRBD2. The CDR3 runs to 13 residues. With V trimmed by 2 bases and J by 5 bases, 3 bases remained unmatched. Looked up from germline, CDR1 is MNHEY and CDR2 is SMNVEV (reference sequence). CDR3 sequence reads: CASSLGGVHEQYF. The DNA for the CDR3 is TGTGCCAGCAGTTTAGGGGGGGTTCACGAGCAGTACTTC.

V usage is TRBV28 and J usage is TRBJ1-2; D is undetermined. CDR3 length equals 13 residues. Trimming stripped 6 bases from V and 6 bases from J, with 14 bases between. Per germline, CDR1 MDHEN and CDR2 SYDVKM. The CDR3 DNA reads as TGTGCCAGCAGGCCGGGAGGGAGAGATGGCTACACCTTC. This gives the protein CASRPGGRDGYTF.

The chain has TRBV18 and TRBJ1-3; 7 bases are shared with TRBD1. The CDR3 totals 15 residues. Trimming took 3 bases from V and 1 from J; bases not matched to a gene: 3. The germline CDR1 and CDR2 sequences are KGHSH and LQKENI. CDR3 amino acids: CASSPSGQSGNTIYF. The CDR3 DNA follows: TGTGCCAGCTCACCCTCGGGACAGTCTGGAAACACCATATATTTT.

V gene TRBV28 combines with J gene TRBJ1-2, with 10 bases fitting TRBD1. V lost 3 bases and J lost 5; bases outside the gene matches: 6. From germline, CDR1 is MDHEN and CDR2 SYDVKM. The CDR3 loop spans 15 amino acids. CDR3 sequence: CASSLGGQGKYGYTF. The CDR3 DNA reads TGTGCCAGCAGTTTGGGGGGACAGGGGAAGTATGGCTACACCTTC.

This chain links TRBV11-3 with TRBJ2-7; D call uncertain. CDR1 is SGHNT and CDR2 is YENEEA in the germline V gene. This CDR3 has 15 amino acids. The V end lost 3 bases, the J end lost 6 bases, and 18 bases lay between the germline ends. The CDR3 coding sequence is TGTGCCAGCAGCTTTGGTACCGTGGGCAGCTCCGAGCAGTACTTC. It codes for CASSFGTVGSSEQYF.

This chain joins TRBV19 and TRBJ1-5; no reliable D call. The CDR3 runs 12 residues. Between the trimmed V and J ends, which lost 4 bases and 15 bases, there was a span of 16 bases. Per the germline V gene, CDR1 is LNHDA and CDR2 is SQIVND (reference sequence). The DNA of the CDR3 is TGTGCCAGTAGTACTACATATTCACTCGCGCATTTT. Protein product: CASSTTYSLAHF.

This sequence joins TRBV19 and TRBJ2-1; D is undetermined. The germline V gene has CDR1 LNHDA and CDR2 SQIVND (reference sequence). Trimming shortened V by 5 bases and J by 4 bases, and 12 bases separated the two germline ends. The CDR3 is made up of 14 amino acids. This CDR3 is CASSLSTGYNEQFF. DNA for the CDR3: TGTGCCAGTAGTCTGTCGACCGGGTACAATGAGCAGTTCTTC.

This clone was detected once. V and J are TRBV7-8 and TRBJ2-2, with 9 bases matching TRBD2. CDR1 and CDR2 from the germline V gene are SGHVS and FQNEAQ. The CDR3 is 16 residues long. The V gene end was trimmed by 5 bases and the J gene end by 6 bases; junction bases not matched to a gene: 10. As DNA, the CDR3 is TGTGCCAGCAGCATGGTAGCGGGAGTCGCTTCCGGGGAGCTGTTTTTT. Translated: CASSMVAGVASGELFF.

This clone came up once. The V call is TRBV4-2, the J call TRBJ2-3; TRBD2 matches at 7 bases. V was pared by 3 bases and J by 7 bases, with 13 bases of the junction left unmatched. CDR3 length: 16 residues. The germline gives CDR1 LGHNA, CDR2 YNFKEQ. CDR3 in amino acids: CASSQNGLVGSHTQYF. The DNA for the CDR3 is TGTGCCAGCAGCCAGAACGGACTAGTGGGGAGTCATACGCAGTATTTT.

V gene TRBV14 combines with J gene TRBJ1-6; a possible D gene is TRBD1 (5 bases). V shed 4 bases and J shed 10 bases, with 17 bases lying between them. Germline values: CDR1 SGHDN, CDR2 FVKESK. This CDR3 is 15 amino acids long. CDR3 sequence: CASSLQGPGVSPLHF. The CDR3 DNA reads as TGTGCCAGCAGCCTTCAGGGTCCCGGGGTGTCACCCCTCCACTTT.

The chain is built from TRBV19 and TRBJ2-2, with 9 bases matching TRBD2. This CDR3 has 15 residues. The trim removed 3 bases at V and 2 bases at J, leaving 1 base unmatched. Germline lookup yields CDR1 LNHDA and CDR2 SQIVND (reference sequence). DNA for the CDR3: TGTGCCAGTAGTATCCTAGCGGGAAACACCGGGGAGCTGTTTTTT. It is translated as CASSILAGNTGELFF.

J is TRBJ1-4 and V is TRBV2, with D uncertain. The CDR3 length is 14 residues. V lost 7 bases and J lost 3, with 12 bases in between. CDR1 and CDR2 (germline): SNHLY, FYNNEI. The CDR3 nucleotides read TGTGCCAGCATGGGTTGGCAGTCTAATGAAAAACTGTTTTTT. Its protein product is CASMGWQSNEKLFF.

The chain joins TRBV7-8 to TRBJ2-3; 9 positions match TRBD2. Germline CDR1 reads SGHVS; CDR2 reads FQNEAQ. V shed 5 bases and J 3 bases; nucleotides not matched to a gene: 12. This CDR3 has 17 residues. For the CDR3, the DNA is TGTGCCAGCAGCAGGGGGTTTAGCGGGAGTAAGACAGATACGCAGTATTTT. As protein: CASSRGFSGSKTDTQYF.

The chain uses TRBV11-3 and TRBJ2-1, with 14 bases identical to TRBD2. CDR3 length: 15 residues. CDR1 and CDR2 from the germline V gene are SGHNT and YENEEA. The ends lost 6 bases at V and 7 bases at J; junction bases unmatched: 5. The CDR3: CASSPGLAGENEQFF. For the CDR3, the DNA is TGTGCCAGCAGTCCGGGACTAGCGGGAGAGAATGAGCAGTTCTTC.

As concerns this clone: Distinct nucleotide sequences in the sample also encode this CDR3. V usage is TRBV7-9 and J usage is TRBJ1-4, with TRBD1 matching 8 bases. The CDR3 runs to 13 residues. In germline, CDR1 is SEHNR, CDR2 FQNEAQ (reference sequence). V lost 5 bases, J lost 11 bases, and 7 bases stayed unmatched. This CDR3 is CASSQTGVGKLFF. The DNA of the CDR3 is TGTGCCAGCAGCCAGACAGGGGTTGGTAAACTGTTTTTT. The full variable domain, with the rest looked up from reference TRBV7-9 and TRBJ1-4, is DTGVSQNPRHKITKRGQNVTFRCDPISEHNRLYWYRQTLGQGPEFLTYFQNEAQLEKSRLLSDRFSAERPKGSFSTLEIQRTEQGDSAMYLCASSQTGVGKLFFGSGTQLSVL.